The next 13 T cell receptor beta chains were all read from a single sample in a study of OX40 agonist ivuxolimab in advanced cancers. Profiling relied on immunoSEQ multiplex PCR, and the TCRdb table lists in-frame clones only, not all of them. The repertoire holds around 62,000 clones, with around 73% as singletons. Sequenced material: CD4+ or CD8+ T cells sorted from blood, taken in a trial of the OX40 agonist ivuxolimab. Receptor source: an adult with an advanced solid tumor such as melanoma, head and neck, liver or kidney cancer.

The CDR3 region has the DNA TGTGCCAGCAGCCGGGACAGGGACTCACCCCTCCACTTT. The encoded protein is CASSRDRDSPLHF. This chain connects TRBV6-5 to TRBJ1-6; 9 bases agree with TRBD1. Trimming cost V 6 bases and J 10 bases; bases outside gene matches: 4. Germline CDR1 reads MNHEY; CDR2 reads SVGAGI. The CDR3 length is 13 residues.

This sequence joins TRBV7-3 and TRBJ2-5; possibly TRBD2 for D (5 bases). V dropped 5 bases and J dropped 5 bases, with 12 bases sitting between them. Germline values: CDR1 SGHTA, CDR2 FQGTGA. The CDR3 is made up of 13 amino acids. CDR3 in DNA: TGTGCCAGCAGCCCACGACGAGGGGAGACCCAGTACTTC. The encoded protein is CASSPRRGETQYF.

This sequence joins TRBV28 and TRBJ2-5; perhaps TRBD2 as D (6 bases). The germline V gene encodes CDR1 MDHEN and CDR2 SYDVKM. The CDR3 covers 16 residues. Deletions cut 5 bases from V and 1 base from J, with 17 bases between. The CDR3 DNA follows: TGTGCCAGCAGTACCTCTGCGGGGTGGACCCAAGAGACCCAGTACTTC. This encodes CASSTSAGWTQETQYF. The full variable domain, completed using reference TRBV28 and TRBJ2-5, is DVKVTQSSRYLVKRTGEKVFLECVQDMDHENMFWYRQDPGLGLRLIYFSYDVKMKEKGDIPEGYSVSREKKERFSLILESASTNQTSMYLCASSTSAGWTQETQYFGPGTRLLVL.

The chain carries TRBV29-1 and TRBJ2-7, with 8 nucleotides matching TRBD2. This CDR3 has 14 amino acids. The junction had 5 bases not matched to a gene; V was cut back by 1 base and J by 3 bases. In germline, CDR1 is SQVTM, CDR2 ANQGSEA. CDR3: CSVEVAGNHYEQYF. CDR3 bases: TGCAGCGTTGAAGTAGCGGGGAATCACTACGAGCAGTACTTC.

V usage is TRBV7-2 and J usage is TRBJ2-5; the D gene could be TRBD1 or TRBD2 (6 bases each). Germline CDR1 SGHTA, CDR2 FQGNSA. The CDR3 is 15 residues long. V dropped 1 base and J dropped 5 bases, with 14 bases sitting between them. Here the CDR3 reads CASSLGVTGGETQYF. In nucleotides, the CDR3 is TGTGCCAGCAGCTTAGGGGTGACAGGAGGGGAGACCCAGTACTTC.

The rearrangement links TRBV28 to TRBJ2-4; 11 bases align to TRBD2. The germline gives CDR1 MDHEN, CDR2 SYDVKM. V lost 6 bases to trimming and J lost 13 bases; unmatched junction nucleotides: 11. There are 14 residues in the CDR3. The CDR3 sequence: CASSQLAGESSQYF. DNA for the CDR3: TGTGCCAGCAGCCAACTAGCGGGAGAGTCTTCCCAGTACTTC.

This rearrangement joins TRBV7-6 to TRBJ1-2; D is ambiguous. The V and J ends lost 5 bases and 3 bases respectively, with 16 bases between them. Germline values: CDR1 SGHVS, CDR2 FNYEAQ. The CDR3 has 15 amino acids. The CDR3 loop is CASSPPEPEDYGYTF. The CDR3 DNA reads TGTGCCAGCAGCCCGCCCGAGCCGGAGGACTATGGCTACACCTTC.

A few counts support this clone. The same CDR3 is also encoded by other DNA sequences in this sample. The chain combines TRBV9 with TRBJ1-5; D is possibly TRBD1 (5 bases). This CDR3 is 15 amino acids long. Per the germline V gene, CDR1 is SGDLS and CDR2 is YYNGEE. The ends were cut back, 0 bases at V and 4 bases at J, with 11 bases in the middle. The CDR3 coding sequence is TGTGCCAGCAGCGTAGGAAAGGGACTGAATCAGCCCCAGCATTTT. Translation: CASSVGKGLNQPQHF.

This chain joins TRBV12-1 and TRBJ2-6; the D segment call TRBD1 is taken from the table without a DNA check. TRBV12-1 is shown as a pseudogene. The CDR3 is 17 residues long. The CDR3 DNA reads TGTGCCAGCAGCTTACAGTGTGTACAAAGTCGGGCCAACGTCCTGACTTTC. Residues: CASSLQCVQSRANVLTF.

V gene TRBV6-5 combines with J gene TRBJ1-5, with TRBD1 matching 7 bases. CDR1 and CDR2 from the germline V gene are MNHEY and SVGAGI. This CDR3 is built from 13 residues. The V segment lost 6 bases and the J segment 7 bases; nucleotides outside the gene matches: 6. In DNA, the CDR3 is TGTGCCAGCAGGCGCAGGGGGGTGCAGCCCCAGCATTTT. It translates to CASRRRGVQPQHF.

The genes are TRBV16 and TRBJ2-2; no clear D. Trimming took 4 bases from V and 4 from J, leaving 19 bases between them. Germline CDR1 and CDR2: KGHSY and FQNENV. CDR3 length equals 17 residues. CDR3 amino acids: CASSPLALSRGTGELFF. DNA for the CDR3: TGTGCCAGCAGCCCCCTGGCACTATCCCGCGGCACCGGGGAGCTGTTTTTT.

Only one count was recorded for this clone. The J gene is TRBJ2-5, the V gene TRBV30, with D hard to call. V lost 2 bases, J lost 5 bases, and 6 bases lay in between. CDR3 length equals 11 residues. Germline V gene lookup returns CDR1 GTSNPN and CDR2 SVGIG (reference sequence). CDR3 in DNA: TGTGCCTGGAGTCCGGAGGAGACCCAGTACTTC. Amino acid sequence: CAWSPEETQYF.

There are a few counts of this clone. This sequence joins TRBV7-6 and TRBJ1-1, with D uncertain. V lost 5 bases and J lost 9, with 16 bases in between. This CDR3 is 13 amino acids long. The V gene's germline CDR1 is SGHVS and CDR2 FNYEAQ. As DNA, the CDR3 is TGTGCCAGCAGCCCCGTAGGCGGCGGGAAAGCTTTCTTT. It specifies CASSPVGGGKAFF.